The T cell receptor beta chain described here comes from a study of T cells in Graves' hyperthyroidism and ophthalmopathy. TCR beta CDR3 sequences were amplified from RNA transcripts. Primed by the HTBI set, a first-round RT-PCR was run on the TCR CDR3. Via MiXCR, TCRdb re-called the multiplex PCR reads, giving one row per CDR3 protein. This table has 610,000 or so distinct CDR3 sequences, about half appearing once. The junction had 7 bases not matched to a gene; V was cut back by 3 bases and J by 1 base. CDR1 is SGHTA and CDR2 is FQGTGA in the germline V gene. The CDR3 has 16 residues. The chain joins TRBV7-3 to TRBJ2-7; TRBD1 matches 9 bases. The receptor was isolated from a woman between 18 and 29 years old with Graves' hyperthyroidism. Sequenced sample: peripheral blood or thyroid tissue (not recorded which). The CDR3 reads CASSLLDRGSSYEQYF. The CDR3 coding sequence is TGTGCCAGCAGCTTGTTGGACAGGGGATCATCCTACGAGCAGTACTTC.